The rows below give T cell receptor beta chains drawn from one sample of a study of T cell responses to AZD1222 COVID-19 vaccine. Using immunoSEQ multiplex PCR, the repertoire was profiled, and TCRdb retains in-frame clones only, with some absent. Of over 130,000 clones in the sample, around nine tenths were seen once. This material consisted of peripheral blood, taken 28 days after the second AZD1222 dose. These receptors originate from an adult who received the AZD1222 COVID-19 vaccine. Each CDR3 is given with its conserved first and last residue. D genes are given only for firm matches. Only part of the rows carry a size: once, few, many, or a class if the clone is expanded.

>-|-|TRBJ2-1|TRBV27
CASSAYMSSYNEQFF
TGTGCCAGCAGTGCCTATATGAGCTCCTACAATGAGCAGTTCTTC
>once|-|TRBJ2-3|TRBV18
CASSPPTDLADTQYF
TGTGCCAGCTCACCCCCGACAGATTTAGCAGATACGCAGTATTTT
>-|-|TRBJ2-1|TRBV5-1
CASSSRQESSYNEQFF
TGCGCCAGCAGCTCTAGACAGGAGAGCTCCTACAATGAGCAGTTCTTC
>-|-|TRBJ1-1|TRBV19
CASTPEVNTEAFF
TGTGCCAGTACCCCAGAAGTGAACACTGAAGCTTTCTTT
>-|-|TRBJ1-4|TRBV7-2
CASSRAARANEKLFF
TGTGCCAGCAGCCGCGCCGCAAGAGCTAATGAAAAACTGTTTTTT
>-|TRBD2|TRBJ2-7|TRBV7-9
CASSGAAGGQRGGEQYF
TGTGCCAGCAGCGGAGCAGCGGGAGGGCAGAGAGGGGGGGAGCAGTACTTC
>-|TRBD2|TRBJ2-5|TRBV6-2/TRBV6-3
CASSRSLAGQQETQYF
TGTGCCAGCAGTCGTTCTCTAGCGGGGCAACAAGAGACCCAGTACTTC
>-|TRBD1|TRBJ1-2|TRBV27
CASSGTGGRNYGYTF
TGTGCCAGCAGTGGGACAGGGGGCAGGAACTATGGCTACACCTTC
>-|-|TRBJ1-3|TRBV28
CAGGFSGNTIYF
TGTGCCGGGGGGTTCTCTGGAAACACCATATATTTT
>-|-|TRBJ2-5|TRBV7-6
CASTPGARVKNQETQYF
TGTGCCAGCACCCCCGGGGCCAGGGTTAAAAACCAAGAGACCCAGTACTTC
>-|-|TRBJ2-2|TRBV4-2
CASSPQGPEAGELFF
TGTGCCAGCAGCCCTCAGGGGCCCGAGGCCGGGGAGCTGTTTTTT
>-|-|TRBJ1-6|TRBV19
CASSLRQLRDSPLHF
TGTGCCAGTAGTCTTCGACAGCTTCGCGATTCACCCCTCCACTTT
>-|-|TRBJ1-4|TRBV12-3/TRBV12-4
CASSKGLKGKLFF
TGTGCCAGCAGTAAGGGTTTGAAGGGAAAACTGTTTTTT
>-|-|TRBJ1-3|TRBV7-3
CASSPYGTVGNTIYF
TGTGCCAGCAGCCCCTATGGGACTGTGGGAAACACCATATATTTT
>once|-|TRBJ2-5|TRBV7-3
CASSPAGEHQETQYF
TGTGCCAGCAGCCCCGCCGGGGAACACCAAGAGACCCAGTACTTC
>-|TRBD1|TRBJ1-1|TRBV7-3
CASKQGENTEAFF
TGTGCCAGCAAACAGGGGGAGAACACTGAAGCTTTCTTT
>-|-|TRBJ2-2|TRBV5-1
CASSLTGYVTGELFF
TGCGCCAGCAGCTTGACAGGGTATGTCACCGGGGAGCTGTTTTTT
>-|-|TRBJ1-1|TRBV4-2
CASSHPPPEMNTEAFF
TGTGCCAGCAGCCATCCTCCACCGGAGATGAACACTGAAGCTTTCTTT
>-|-|TRBJ1-2|TRBV5-1
CASSADSSRYGYTF
TGCGCCAGCAGCGCGGACAGTTCTAGGTATGGCTACACCTTC
>-|-|TRBJ1-4|TRBV30
CAWSVWGANEKLFF
TGTGCCTGGAGTGTCTGGGGCGCTAATGAAAAACTGTTTTTT
>-|TRBD1|TRBJ1-2|TRBV19
CASSIADRGSGYTF
TGTGCCAGTAGTATTGCGGACAGGGGAAGTGGCTACACCTTC
>-|-|TRBJ1-6|TRBV2
CASHQINNSPLHF
TGTGCCAGCCATCAAATCAATAATTCACCCCTCCACTTT
>-|-|TRBJ2-6|TRBV27
CASRPPGANVLTF
TGTGCCAGCAGGCCTCCTGGGGCCAACGTCCTGACTTTC
>-|-|TRBJ1-2|TRBV7-2
CASSLGSGTTYGYTF
TGTGCCAGCAGCTTAGGGTCCGGGACAACCTATGGCTACACCTTC
>-|TRBD1|TRBJ1-1|TRBV2
CASGKGTGGPEAFF
TGTGCCAGCGGGAAAGGGACAGGGGGCCCTGAAGCTTTCTTT
>once|-|TRBJ1-2|TRBV30
CAWSAKRNYGYTF
TGTGCCTGGAGTGCAAAGCGTAACTATGGCTACACCTTC
>-|TRBD1|TRBJ1-2|TRBV19
CASSTPGQGGYTF
TGTGCCAGTAGTACCCCGGGACAGGGAGGCTACACCTTC
>-|-|TRBJ2-5|TRBV6-5
CATRRPEGTSSQYF
TGTGCCACCCGCCGACCGGAGGGGACGTCGTCCCAGTACTTC
>-|TRBD2|TRBJ2-2|TRBV23-1
CASSHRLRECTGELFF
TGCGCCAGCAGTCATAGGTTGCGGGAGTGCACCGGGGAGCTGTTTTTT
>-|TRBD1|TRBJ1-2|TRBV5-1
CASSWTGNNYGYTF
TGCGCCAGCAGCTGGACAGGGAATAACTATGGCTACACCTTC
>-|-|TRBJ1-1|TRBV19
CASSFTADLRAFF
TGTGCCAGTAGTTTTACAGCGGACCTGAGAGCTTTCTTT
>-|TRBD1|TRBJ1-2|TRBV18
CASSPTGVVNYGYTF
TGTGCCAGCTCACCGACAGGGGTCGTTAACTATGGCTACACCTTC
>-|-|TRBJ2-1|TRBV10-3
CAISVQGGGFSEQFF
TGTGCCATCAGCGTACAGGGGGGGGGATTCTCTGAGCAGTTCTTC
>-|TRBD1|TRBJ1-1|TRBV18
CATMDRGAARGTEAFF
TGTGCCACCATGGACAGGGGAGCGGCCCGGGGGACTGAAGCTTTCTTT
>-|-|TRBJ2-2|TRBV29-1
CSVLEKMNTGELFF
TGCAGCGTTTTAGAGAAAATGAACACCGGGGAGCTGTTTTTT
>-|-|TRBJ1-1|TRBV12-3/TRBV12-4
CASSFGGGTEAFF
TGTGCCAGCAGCTTCGGTGGAGGGACTGAAGCTTTCTTT
>-|-|TRBJ1-5|TRBV7-2
CASSLVAGVNQPQHF
TGTGCCAGCAGCTTAGTAGCGGGGGTCAATCAGCCCCAGCATTTT
>-|-|TRBJ2-3|TRBV9
CASSGRDFQGDTQYF
TGTGCCAGCAGCGGCAGGGACTTCCAAGGCGATACGCAGTATTTT
>-|-|TRBJ1-3|TRBV9
CASSTSTGNTIYF
TGTGCCAGCAGCACCAGTACTGGAAACACCATATATTTT
>-|-|TRBJ1-1|TRBV28
CASSENTEAFF
TGTGCCAGCAGTGAGAACACTGAAGCTTTCTTT
>-|TRBD2|TRBJ2-1|TRBV5-1
CASSMGLAGLGTYNEQFF
TGCGCCAGCAGCATGGGACTAGCGGGTTTAGGGACCTACAATGAGCAGTTCTTC